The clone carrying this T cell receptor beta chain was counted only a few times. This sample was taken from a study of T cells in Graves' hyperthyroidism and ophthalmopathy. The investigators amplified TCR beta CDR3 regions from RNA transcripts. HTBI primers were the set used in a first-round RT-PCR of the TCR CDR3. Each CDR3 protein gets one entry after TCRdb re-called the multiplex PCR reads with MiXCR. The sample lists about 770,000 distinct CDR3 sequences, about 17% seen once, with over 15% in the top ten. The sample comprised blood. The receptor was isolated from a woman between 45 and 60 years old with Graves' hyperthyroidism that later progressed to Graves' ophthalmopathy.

The chain's CDR3 is CASGINSGEVGEQFF. The DNA for the CDR3 is TGTGCTAGTGGTATCAATAGCGGGGAGGTTGGGGAGCAGTTCTTC. The chain employs TRBV12-5 and TRBJ2-1, with 8 bases lining up with TRBD2. With V trimmed by 5 bases and J by 10 bases, 13 bases remained unmatched. CDR3 length: 15 amino acids. CDR1 is LGHNT and CDR2 is FRNRAP in the germline V gene.